This is a list of T cell receptor beta chains from one sample in a study of OX40 agonist ivuxolimab in advanced cancers. Generated by immunoSEQ multiplex PCR, the TCRdb table keeps only in-frame clones and is missing some. The repertoire holds about 160,000 clones, under 95% seen once, with 0.31% in the top ten. Sequenced material: CD4+ or CD8+ T cells sorted from blood, taken in a trial of the OX40 agonist ivuxolimab. These receptors all come from an adult with an advanced solid tumor such as melanoma, head and neck, liver or kidney cancer. Each CDR3 is given with its conserved first and last residue. Fields, in order: clone size, V gene, D gene, J gene, CDR3 DNA, CDR3 protein. D genes are given only for firm matches. Size is stated for part of the rows, as once, few or many counts, or as a class when the clone is expanded.

clone_size: .
v_call: TRBV6-6
d_call: TRBD2
j_call: TRBJ2-1
cdr3_nt: TGTGCCAGCAGCCCCCATAGCGGGACGAAGGGGAATGAGCAGTTCTTC
cdr3_aa: CASSPHSGTKGNEQFF

clone_size: .
v_call: TRBV5-1
d_call: .
j_call: TRBJ2-2
cdr3_nt: TGCGCCAGCAGCTTAACAGGAGCGAACACCGGGGAGCTGTTTTTT
cdr3_aa: CASSLTGANTGELFF

clone_size: .
v_call: TRBV27
d_call: TRBD2
j_call: TRBJ2-2
cdr3_nt: TGTGCCAGCAGTTTATCCGGGACTAGCCCTCCCACCGGGGAGCTGTTTTTT
cdr3_aa: CASSLSGTSPPTGELFF

clone_size: few
v_call: TRBV10-1
d_call: .
j_call: TRBJ2-7
cdr3_nt: TGCGCCAGCAGTGATTCGGACTACGAGCAGTACTTC
cdr3_aa: CASSDSDYEQYF

clone_size: .
v_call: TRBV6-5
d_call: .
j_call: TRBJ1-2
cdr3_nt: TGTGCCAGCAGTCTTGTCCCGATATATGGCTACACCTTC
cdr3_aa: CASSLVPIYGYTF

clone_size: .
v_call: TRBV4-1
d_call: .
j_call: TRBJ1-1
cdr3_nt: TGCGCCAGCAGCCAAGATCAGACAGGGAACACTGAAGCTTTCTTT
cdr3_aa: CASSQDQTGNTEAFF

clone_size: once
v_call: TRBV5-4
d_call: .
j_call: TRBJ1-3
cdr3_nt: TGTGCCAGCAGCTTGGGGCGGGGCTCAAGTGGAAACACCATATATTTT
cdr3_aa: CASSLGRGSSGNTIYF

clone_size: .
v_call: TRBV5-1
d_call: .
j_call: TRBJ1-1
cdr3_nt: TGCGCCAGCAGCCCCGACCAGGGGCGTAAGAACACTGAAGCTTTCTTT
cdr3_aa: CASSPDQGRKNTEAFF

clone_size: once
v_call: TRBV28
d_call: .
j_call: TRBJ1-1
cdr3_nt: TGTGCCAGCAGTCCTTTTTTTTACTTTAACCCTGAAGCTTTCTTT
cdr3_aa: CASSPFFYFNPEAFF

clone_size: .
v_call: TRBV5-1
d_call: .
j_call: TRBJ1-1
cdr3_nt: TGCGCCAGCAGCTTGGAGGGGGGAGGAGACACTGAAGCTTTCTTT
cdr3_aa: CASSLEGGGDTEAFF

clone_size: .
v_call: TRBV9
d_call: .
j_call: TRBJ1-3
cdr3_nt: TGTGCCAGCACCTCCTCGGCGGCGGCATTTTCTGGAAACACCATATATTTT
cdr3_aa: CASTSSAAAFSGNTIYF

clone_size: .
v_call: TRBV10-3
d_call: .
j_call: TRBJ1-1
cdr3_nt: TGTGCCATCAGTGCCCCGGACAGAAGGGACACTGAAGCTTTCTTT
cdr3_aa: CAISAPDRRDTEAFF

clone_size: .
v_call: TRBV15
d_call: .
j_call: TRBJ2-7
cdr3_nt: TGTGCCACCAGCAGAGATAGGGGGGGCGACTCCTACGAGCAGTACTTC
cdr3_aa: CATSRDRGGDSYEQYF

clone_size: .
v_call: TRBV5-5
d_call: .
j_call: TRBJ1-4
cdr3_nt: TGTGCCAGCAGCTTGGGCCTACCTAGTGAAAAACTGTTTTTT
cdr3_aa: CASSLGLPSEKLFF

clone_size: once
v_call: TRBV9
d_call: TRBD2
j_call: TRBJ2-7
cdr3_nt: TGTGCCAGCAGCCTGCGGGGGGATAGCGTTTCCTACGAGCAGTACTTC
cdr3_aa: CASSLRGDSVSYEQYF

clone_size: .
v_call: TRBV7-2
d_call: TRBD1
j_call: TRBJ2-7
cdr3_nt: TGTGCCAGCAGCTTAGGGGACAGGGTGAATTACGAGCAGTACTTC
cdr3_aa: CASSLGDRVNYEQYF

clone_size: .
v_call: TRBV11-2
d_call: TRBD2
j_call: TRBJ2-1
cdr3_nt: TGTGCCAGCAGCTTGGGGCCCGCGGGGGATGAGCAGTTCTTC
cdr3_aa: CASSLGPAGDEQFF

clone_size: .
v_call: TRBV5-1
d_call: TRBD2
j_call: TRBJ2-5
cdr3_nt: TGCGCCAGCAACAGCGGGAGACTTATGGAGACCCAGTACTTC
cdr3_aa: CASNSGRLMETQYF

clone_size: once
v_call: TRBV6-1
d_call: .
j_call: TRBJ2-5
cdr3_nt: TGTGCCAGCAGCTTGCCAGGGGCCTCCCGGGAGACCCAGTACTTC
cdr3_aa: CASSLPGASRETQYF

clone_size: .
v_call: TRBV6-1
d_call: .
j_call: TRBJ2-1
cdr3_nt: TGTGCCACCTTGGGGTGGGGCTCCTACAATGAGCAGTTCTTC
cdr3_aa: CATLGWGSYNEQFF

clone_size: .
v_call: TRBV6-5
d_call: .
j_call: TRBJ1-4
cdr3_nt: TGTGCCAGCGGGTTCTCCCGACAGGTTAATGAAAAACTGTTTTTT
cdr3_aa: CASGFSRQVNEKLFF

clone_size: .
v_call: TRBV29-1
d_call: TRBD2
j_call: TRBJ2-7
cdr3_nt: TGCAGCGTTGAAAGGGTTAGTGGGGGGGTCGAGCAGTACTTC
cdr3_aa: CSVERVSGGVEQYF

clone_size: once
v_call: TRBV12-2
d_call: .
j_call: TRBJ1-1
cdr3_nt: TGTGCAAGTCCCCCCCGGGCCCTCGTGAACACTGAAGCTTTCTTT
cdr3_aa: CASPPRALVNTEAFF